This T cell receptor (beta chain) was sequenced in a study of Ad26.COV2.S vaccination and SARS-CoV-2 variants. Study-level information: Ad26.COV2.S was injected intramuscularly once or twice, 56 days apart.

The treatment is: around 19 received Ad26.COV2.S at low or high dose, single or two shots; a few received placebo; per-sample allocation not given. Samples analyzed were those drawn on day 63 after the first vaccine or placebo injection. CDR1 and CDR2 from the germline V gene are KGHSH and LQKENI. V lost 3 bases, J lost 4 bases, and 4 bases stayed unmatched. This CDR3 has 14 amino acids. General study results and limits: Placebo recipients and vaccine recipients were similar in non-spike TCR breadth.

Assay used: immunoSEQ multiplex PCR; TCRdb lists only in-frame clones, some missing. The table lists hundreds of thousands of clones, about 89% of them singletons. This clone has a single count. Its target is unknown. The sequence was obtained from a person aged 18-65 years who received the Ad26.COV2.S COVID-19 vaccine or a placebo. The chain combines TRBV18 with TRBJ1-1; 8 bases are a match to TRBD1. The sequences come from peripheral blood, collected in a trial of Ad26.COV2.S vaccine versus placebo. CDR3 amino acids: CASSPRTGLTEAFF. CDR3 DNA: TGTGCCAGCTCACCGAGGACAGGGCTCACTGAAGCTTTCTTT.